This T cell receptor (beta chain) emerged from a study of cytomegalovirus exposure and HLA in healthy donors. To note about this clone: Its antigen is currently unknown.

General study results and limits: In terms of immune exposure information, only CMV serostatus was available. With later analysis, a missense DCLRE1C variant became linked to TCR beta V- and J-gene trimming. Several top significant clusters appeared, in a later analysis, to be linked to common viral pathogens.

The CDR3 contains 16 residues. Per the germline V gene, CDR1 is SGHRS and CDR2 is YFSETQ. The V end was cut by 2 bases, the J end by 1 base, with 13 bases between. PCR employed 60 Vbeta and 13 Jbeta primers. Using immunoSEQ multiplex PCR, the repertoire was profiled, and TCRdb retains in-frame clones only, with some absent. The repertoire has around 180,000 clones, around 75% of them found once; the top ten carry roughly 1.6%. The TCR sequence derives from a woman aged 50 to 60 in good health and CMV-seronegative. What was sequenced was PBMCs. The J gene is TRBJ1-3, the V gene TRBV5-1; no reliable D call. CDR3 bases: TGCGCCAGCAGCTTAGGCGGCACTACTTCTGGAAACACCATATATTTT. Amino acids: CASSLGGTTSGNTIYF.